The rows below give T cell receptor beta chains drawn from one sample of a study of CD8 T cells in ankylosing spondylitis. A single record per CDR3 protein comes from TCRdb applying MiXCR to the 5' RACE reads. The sample consists of 30,000 to 45,000 distinct CDR3 sequences, 6% of them appearing once. Sequences were obtained from blood, either unsorted or a sorted T cell fraction (not recorded which). The receptor source for this set is a male donor with ankylosing spondylitis or in good health (not recorded which). Both conserved end residues are part of each CDR3. The D gene is left open where the match is weak. The size field reads once, few, many, or a class for an expanded clone.

TRBV7-8,TRBJ2-3,many,TRBD2,CASSPQGLETDTQYF,TGTGCCAGCAGCCCACAGGGACTAGAGACAGATACGCAGTATTTT
TRBV3-1,TRBJ2-6,many,.,CASSPGRGTAGANVLTF,TGTGCCAGCAGCCCCGGGCGGGGAACTGCCGGGGCCAACGTCCTGACTTTC
TRBV20-1,TRBJ2-3,many,.,CSAEETDTQYF,TGCAGTGCTGAGGAGACAGATACGCAGTATTTT
TRBV29-1,TRBJ2-3,many,.,CSVTEIVSTDTQYF,TGCAGCGTCACGGAAATAGTAAGCACAGATACGCAGTATTTT
TRBV20-1,TRBJ1-2,many,.,CSARVQNDHYGYTF,TGCAGTGCTAGGGTCCAGAATGATCACTATGGCTACACCTTC
TRBV7-2,TRBJ1-5,many,.,CASSLRSQPQHF,TGTGCCAGCAGCTTAAGGAGCCAGCCCCAGCATTTT
TRBV7-9,TRBJ2-7,many,TRBD1,CASSPMTGNEQYF,TGTGCCAGCAGCCCAATGACAGGGAACGAGCAGTACTTC
TRBV29-1,TRBJ2-3,medium-sized,TRBD2,CSASAAGGTDTQYF,TGCAGCGCCTCGGCCGCGGGAGGGACAGATACGCAGTATTTT
TRBV5-1,TRBJ2-4,many,TRBD1,CASSSETGPGVGAKNIQYF,TGCGCCAGCAGCTCAGAGACAGGGCCTGGCGTGGGAGCCAAAAACATTCAGTACTTC
TRBV6-1,TRBJ2-1,many,TRBD2,CASSRPQRGWNEQFF,TGTGCCAGCAGTCGCCCCCAGCGGGGGTGGAATGAGCAGTTCTTC
TRBV2,TRBJ2-1,many,.,CASSDNPGVNEQFF,TGTGCCAGCAGTGACAATCCAGGGGTCAATGAGCAGTTCTTC
TRBV5-4,TRBJ2-1,many,TRBD2,CASGGGELYNEQFF,TGTGCCAGCGGGGGGGGGGAATTATACAATGAGCAGTTCTTC
TRBV7-3,TRBJ2-5,few,.,CASSLTGTRGGQETQYF,TGTGCCAGCAGCTTAACGGGCACTAGAGGGGGCCAAGAGACCCAGTACTTC
TRBV9,TRBJ2-7,many,.,CASSVGLGVYEQYF,TGTGCCAGCAGCGTCGGGCTAGGTGTCTACGAGCAGTACTTC
TRBV20-1,TRBJ2-1,many,.,CSARFRGTNEQFF,TGCAGTGCTAGATTCAGGGGTACGAATGAGCAGTTCTTC
TRBV24-1,TRBJ1-5,medium-sized,.,CATSASGRGKDQPQHF,TGTGCCACCAGTGCGTCAGGGAGGGGGAAGGATCAGCCCCAGCATTTT
TRBV12-3/TRBV12-4,TRBJ2-7,medium-sized,TRBD2,CASSLSGRPHEQYF,TGTGCCAGCAGTCTTAGCGGGAGACCCCACGAGCAGTACTTC
TRBV19,TRBJ2-2,many,.,CASSTGLRGTGELFF,TGTGCCAGTAGTACGGGACTTAGAGGCACCGGGGAGCTGTTTTTT
TRBV20-1,TRBJ2-1,many,.,CSARDRNHLGNEQFF,TGCAGTGCTAGAGATAGGAACCATCTGGGGAATGAGCAGTTCTTC
TRBV4-3,TRBJ1-4,many,.,CASSQDRDTNEKLFF,TGCGCCAGCAGCCAGGACCGGGACACAAATGAAAAACTGTTTTTT
TRBV7-2,TRBJ1-2,many,TRBD1,CASSSDRGQGGYTF,TGTGCCAGCAGCTCCGACAGGGGCCAGGGTGGCTACACCTTC
TRBV4-3,TRBJ2-3,many,TRBD2,CASSPNKVRTRGNTQYF,TGCGCCAGCAGCCCAAACAAGGTCCGGACGCGGGGGAATACGCAGTATTTT
TRBV5-1,TRBJ2-2,many,.,CASSGETTGELFF,TGCGCCAGCAGTGGAGAGACTACCGGGGAGCTGTTTTTT
TRBV5-1,TRBJ2-3,many,TRBD2,CASIRGGSTDTQYF,TGCGCCAGCATCCGGGGGGGAAGCACAGATACGCAGTATTTT
TRBV7-9,TRBJ1-1,many,.,CASSLIRNTEAFF,TGTGCCAGCAGCTTAATCAGGAACACTGAAGCTTTCTTT